These 20 T cell receptor beta chains share one sample of origin, sequenced in a study of spatial heterogeneity in lung cancer (dated by TCRdb to the late 2010s). Read against the paper, the sample's time point label means: sample taken at primary tumor resection. Whole RNA extracted from tumor and nontumor lung tissue, or from cryopreserved PBMC samples, was used for TCR sequencing without cell sorting. Library generation was performed with 5' RACE. TCRdb shows the sequencer as NextSeq 500. TCRdb handled the public reads itself, with Q25 trimming in fastp and clone calling in MiXCR, and kept productive beta chains. CDR3 protein duplicates are merged, each entry listing the most common genes and DNA. The sample profile shows tens of thousands of distinct CDR3 sequences; under 9% of them were found once. The top ten hold about 7.1% of the sample. The source was PBMCs, collected at surgery. The receptors derive from a male donor with early-stage non-small cell lung cancer.

This clonotype was recorded only once. The rearrangement links TRBV6-1 to TRBJ1-2, with 7 bases aligning to TRBD1. V lost 0 bases, J lost 4 bases, and 8 bases stayed unmatched. Germline V CDR1 and CDR2: MNHNS, SASEGT. CDR3 size: 16 residues. DNA of the CDR3: TGTGCCAGCAGTGAAGCAGTGAGGGGGCCGGGCTATGGCTACACCTTC. It codes for CASSEAVRGPGYGYTF.

This clonotype has ten or more counts. This rearrangement joins TRBV29-1 to TRBJ1-1; D perhaps matches TRBD1 (5 bases). Trimming took off 4 bases at V and 0 bases at J, with 15 bases between the two ends. Germline CDR1 and CDR2: SQVTM and ANQGSEA. The CDR3 extends over 15 amino acids. The CDR3 coding sequence is TGCAGCGTTGCCCCCGGGTGGGGCATGAACACTGAAGCTTTCTTT. Encoded protein: CSVAPGWGMNTEAFF.

The chain uses TRBV5-1 and TRBJ2-3, with TRBD2 identical over 13 bases. Germline V CDR1 and CDR2: SGHRS, YFSETQ. V gave up 6 bases and J gave up 4 bases; unmatched junction bases: 5. This CDR3 has 15 residues. The CDR3 protein is CASTGLAGASDTQYF. The CDR3 DNA follows: TGCGCCAGCACCGGACTAGCGGGAGCATCAGATACGCAGTATTTT.

This clonotype was seen many times. V usage is TRBV28 and J usage is TRBJ2-3; D assignment may be TRBD1 or TRBD2 (5 bases each). V was pared by 8 bases and J by 4 bases, with 19 bases between. The V gene's germline CDR1 is MDHEN and CDR2 SYDVKM. CDR3 length: 15 residues. CDR3 sequence: CASGGTANKADTQYF. The CDR3 DNA follows: TGTGCCAGCGGGGGAACGGCTAATAAGGCAGATACGCAGTATTTT.

This rearrangement joins TRBV11-2 to TRBJ2-3; D may be TRBD2 (5 bases). Germline loops: CDR1 SGHAT, CDR2 FQNNGV. This CDR3 spans 16 amino acids. V was trimmed by 1 base and J by 0 bases, leaving 11 bases between them. The CDR3 region is CASSLVMASSTDTQYF. The CDR3 DNA reads TGTGCCAGCAGCTTAGTAATGGCTAGCAGCACAGATACGCAGTATTTT. Based on the CDR3 plus reference TRBV11-2 and TRBJ2-3, the full variable domain is EAGVAQSPRYKIIEKRQSVAFWCNPISGHATLYWYQQILGQGPKLLIQFQNNGVVDDSQLPKDRFSAERLKGVDSTLKIQPAKLEDSAVYLCASSLVMASSTDTQYFGPGTRLTVL.

This clonotype has more than one count but fewer than ten. The chain employs TRBV28 and TRBJ1-4, with D possibly being TRBD1 (5 bases). The CDR3 extends over 14 amino acids. V was shortened by 3 bases and J by 7 bases, with 12 bases between the two germline ends. Per the germline V gene, CDR1 is MDHEN and CDR2 is SYDVKM. CDR3 nucleotides: TGTGCCAGCAGTTTGCAGGGTCTACGTGAAAAACTGTTTTTT. Amino acid sequence: CASSLQGLREKLFF.

J is TRBJ2-1 and V is TRBV24-1; 10 bases are shared with TRBD2. Germline V gene data show CDR1 as KGHDR and CDR2 as SFDVKD. V lost 5 bases, J lost 7 bases, and 7 bases stayed unmatched. The CDR3 covers 15 residues. CDR3 sequence (DNA): TGTGCCACCAGTGGGGCCAGCGGGAGGGGGAATGAGCAGTTCTTC. This sequence encodes CATSGASGRGNEQFF.

The chain uses TRBV4-3 and TRBJ2-3; TRBD1 aligns across 9 bases. The V segment lost 4 bases and the J segment 2 bases; nucleotides outside the gene matches: 4. Germline CDR1 reads LGHNA; CDR2 reads YSLEER. The CDR3 length is 15 residues. The CDR3: CASSRTGAYTDTQYF. CDR3 DNA: TGCGCCAGCAGCCGGACAGGGGCCTACACAGATACGCAGTATTTT.

Only a few counts were recorded for this clonotype. The chain employs TRBV4-1 and TRBJ2-3, with 7 bases aligning to TRBD2. The CDR3 length is 17 residues. Germline V gene lookup returns CDR1 MGHRA and CDR2 YSYEKL. V trimming: 0 bases; J trimming: 2 bases; junction bases outside the gene matches: 8. CDR3 nucleotides: TGCGCCAGCAGCCAAGATTTCGCTAGCGGTTACACAGATACGCAGTATTTT. This gives the protein CASSQDFASGYTDTQYF.

The sample holds many counts of this clonotype. This rearrangement joins TRBV7-8 to TRBJ1-2; the match to TRBD1 covers 9 bases. The germline V gene has CDR1 SGHVS and CDR2 FQNEAQ. This CDR3 comprises 14 residues. V trimming: 2 bases; J trimming: 8 bases; junction bases outside the gene matches: 6. The CDR3 DNA is TGTGCCAGCAGCTTACCGGGACAGGGAGGCGGCTACACCTTC. As protein: CASSLPGQGGGYTF.

The genes are TRBV24-1 and TRBJ2-5; D is perhaps TRBD2 (5 bases). This CDR3 is built from 15 residues. The ends were cut back, 3 bases at V and 0 bases at J, with 10 bases in the middle. Germline CDR1 reads KGHDR; CDR2 reads SFDVKD. The CDR3: CATSDTAGNQETQYF. The CDR3 bases are TGTGCCACCAGTGATACCGCCGGGAACCAAGAGACCCAGTACTTC.

The table lists this clonotype with a few counts. This chain links TRBV18 with TRBJ1-2; D is possibly TRBD1 (6 bases). Germline CDR1 is KGHSH and CDR2 is LQKENI. CDR3 size: 14 residues. V was clipped by 3 bases and J by 5 bases, with 13 bases between them. CDR3 nucleotide sequence: TGTGCCAGCTCACCGTCCCGGGACACGTATGGCTACACCTTC. The encoded protein is CASSPSRDTYGYTF.

This clonotype was seen ten or more times. The gene calls are TRBV28 and TRBJ2-3, with D hard to call. The V end lost 5 bases, the J end lost 2 bases, and 5 bases lay between the germline ends. CDR3 length equals 12 residues. Germline V gene data show CDR1 as MDHEN and CDR2 as SYDVKM. The CDR3 reads CASSPTTDTQYF. CDR3 DNA: TGTGCCAGCAGTCCGACCACAGATACGCAGTATTTT.

V usage is TRBV5-1 and J usage is TRBJ2-1; D gene unclear. This CDR3 is built from 15 residues. V lost 0 bases and J lost 0, with 7 bases in between. CDR1 is SGHRS, CDR2 YFSETQ, per germline. CDR3 nucleotide sequence: TGCGCCAGCAGCTTGGAGCAGAGCTCCTACAATGAGCAGTTCTTC. Translated: CASSLEQSSYNEQFF.

This clonotype appeared a few times. The chain joins TRBV5-1 to TRBJ2-1; TRBD2 aligns across 7 bases. V trimming: 5 bases; J trimming: 2 bases; junction bases outside the gene matches: 10. Germline lookup yields CDR1 SGHRS and CDR2 YFSETQ. The CDR3 consists of 16 residues. The CDR3 DNA follows: TGCGCCAGCAGACCCCTCCCAGCGGGGACCTACAATGAGCAGTTCTTC. Translating it yields CASRPLPAGTYNEQFF.

This clonotype was seen many times. The V and J genes are TRBV6-1 and TRBJ2-3, with TRBD1 as a possible D gene (6 bases). In germline, CDR1 is MNHNS, CDR2 SASEGT. V shed 5 bases and J shed 3 bases, with 12 bases lying between them. The CDR3 loop spans 14 amino acids. The CDR3 is CASSLGARTDTQYF. The CDR3 bases are TGTGCCAGCAGTTTGGGGGCGCGGACAGATACGCAGTATTTT.

The sample holds a few counts of this clonotype. The chain employs TRBV6-2 or TRBV6-3 and TRBJ1-1; 9 bases map to TRBD1. The CDR3 runs 14 residues. Per the germline V gene, CDR1 is MNHEY and CDR2 is SVGEGT. V dropped 4 bases and J dropped 4; count of bases not matched to a gene: 4. CDR3 loop: CASSSTGGRTEAFF. The DNA for the CDR3 is TGTGCCAGCAGTTCGACAGGGGGACGCACTGAAGCTTTCTTT.

This clonotype was seen a few times. The rearrangement links TRBV20-1 to TRBJ1-6, with 9 bases lining up with TRBD1. The CDR3 spans 15 residues. CDR1 DFQATT and CDR2 SNEGSKA come from the germline V gene (reference sequence). Losses at the gene ends were 5 bases for V and 8 bases for J; bases not matched to a gene: 10. This CDR3 is CSAYSPGQGDSPLHF. The CDR3 bases are TGCAGTGCTTATAGTCCGGGACAGGGTGATTCACCCCTCCACTTT.

This clonotype was seen ten or more times. V is TRBV6-6 and J is TRBJ1-5; no definite D call. The V gene lost 4 bases and the J gene lost 6 bases, with 7 bases spanning the gap. This CDR3 contains 12 residues. Germline CDR1 MNHNY, CDR2 SVGAGI (reference sequence). The CDR3 DNA sequence: TGTGCCAGCAGTTTGTCAACTCAGCCCCAGCATTTT. Protein sequence: CASSLSTQPQHF.

This clonotype was counted ten times or more. This chain uses TRBV20-1 with TRBJ1-5; D unclear. This CDR3 region has 13 residues. V dropped 2 bases and J dropped 1 base, with 6 bases sitting between them. Germline lookup yields CDR1 DFQATT and CDR2 SNEGSKA (reference sequence). The CDR3 protein is CSARSGSNQPQHF. The CDR3 DNA reads as TGCAGTGCTAGATCGGGCAGCAATCAGCCCCAGCATTTT.